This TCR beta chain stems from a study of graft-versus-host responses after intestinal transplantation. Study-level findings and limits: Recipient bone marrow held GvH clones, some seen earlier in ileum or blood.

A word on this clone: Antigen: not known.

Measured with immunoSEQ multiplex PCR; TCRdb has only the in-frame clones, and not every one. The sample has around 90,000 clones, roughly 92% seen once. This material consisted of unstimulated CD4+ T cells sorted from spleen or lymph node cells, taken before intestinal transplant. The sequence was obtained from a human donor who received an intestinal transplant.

The CDR3 loop reads CASTAGLVGNEQFF. The CDR3 nucleotides read TGTGCCAGCACCGCGGGACTAGTAGGGAATGAGCAGTTCTTC. This chain uses TRBV2 with TRBJ2-1, with TRBD2 matching 8 bases. The V segment lost 7 bases and the J segment 7 bases; nucleotides outside the gene matches: 9. Germline-derived CDR1 and CDR2 are SNHLY and FYNNEI. The CDR3 loop spans 14 amino acids.